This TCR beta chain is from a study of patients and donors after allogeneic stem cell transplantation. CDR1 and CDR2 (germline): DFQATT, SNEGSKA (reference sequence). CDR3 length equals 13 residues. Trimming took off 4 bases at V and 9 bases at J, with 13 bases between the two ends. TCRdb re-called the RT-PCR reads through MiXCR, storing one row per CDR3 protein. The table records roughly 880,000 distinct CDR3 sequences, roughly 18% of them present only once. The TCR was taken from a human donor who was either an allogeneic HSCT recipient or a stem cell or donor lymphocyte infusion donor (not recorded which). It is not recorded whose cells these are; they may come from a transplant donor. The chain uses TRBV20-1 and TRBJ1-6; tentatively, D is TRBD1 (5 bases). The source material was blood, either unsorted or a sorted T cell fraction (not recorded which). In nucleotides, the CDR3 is TGCAGTGCTAAGGGGCAGGGAGGTTCACCCCTCCACTTT. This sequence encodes CSAKGQGGSPLHF.